This T cell receptor beta chain was identified during a study of blood T cell repertoires in COVID-19. Two negative PCRs, clearance, or symptom resolution were required of recovered Cohort 3 donors. Trimming cost V 0 bases and J 4 bases, with 7 bases left between them. Germline V gene data show CDR1 as SGDLS and CDR2 as YYNGEE. The CDR3 consists of 13 residues. Method: immunoSEQ multiplex PCR; TCRdb's copy keeps in-frame clones and lacks some. The sample contains 240,000 or so clones, around 89% of which appear only once. Sequencing input: PBMCs or T cells enriched from blood (not recorded which). This clonotype was obtained from a man in his forties who had recovered from COVID-19. This chain joins TRBV9 and TRBJ1-1; D not resolved. The CDR3 protein is CASSVAPITEAFF. Here the CDR3 DNA reads TGTGCCAGCAGCGTAGCTCCTATCACTGAAGCTTTCTTT. Combining the CDR3 with reference TRBV9 and TRBJ1-1 gives the whole variable domain DSGVTQTPKHLITATGQRVTLRCSPRSGDLSVYWYQQSLDQGLQFLIQYYNGEERAKGNILERFSAQQFPDLHSELNLSSLELGDSALYFCASSVAPITEAFFGQGTRLTVV.